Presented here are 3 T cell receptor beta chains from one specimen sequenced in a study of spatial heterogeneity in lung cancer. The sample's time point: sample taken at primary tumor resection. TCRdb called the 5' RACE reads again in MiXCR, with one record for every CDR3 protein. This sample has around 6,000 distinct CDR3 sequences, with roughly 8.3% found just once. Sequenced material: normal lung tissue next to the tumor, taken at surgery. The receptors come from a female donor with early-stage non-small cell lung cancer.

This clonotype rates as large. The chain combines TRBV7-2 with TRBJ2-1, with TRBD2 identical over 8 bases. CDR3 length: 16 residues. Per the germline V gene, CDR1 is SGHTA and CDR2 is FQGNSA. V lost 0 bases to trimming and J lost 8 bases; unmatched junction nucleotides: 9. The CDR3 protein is CASSLAGGGPGYEQFF. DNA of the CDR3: TGTGCCAGCAGCTTAGCCGGCGGGGGGCCGGGGTATGAGCAGTTCTTC.

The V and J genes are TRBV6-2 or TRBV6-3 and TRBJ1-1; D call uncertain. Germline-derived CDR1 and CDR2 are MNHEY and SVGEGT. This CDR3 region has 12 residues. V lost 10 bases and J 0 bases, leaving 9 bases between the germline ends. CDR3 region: CATSQMNTEAFF. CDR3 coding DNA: TGTGCCACGAGTCAGATGAACACTGAAGCTTTCTTT.

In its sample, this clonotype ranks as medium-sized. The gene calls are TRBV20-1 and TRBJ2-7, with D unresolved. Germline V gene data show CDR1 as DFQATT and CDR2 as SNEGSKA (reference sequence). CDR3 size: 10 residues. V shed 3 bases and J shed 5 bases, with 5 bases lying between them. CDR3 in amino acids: CSASDHEQYF. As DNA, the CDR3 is TGCAGTGCTAGCGATCACGAGCAGTACTTC.